The sequence of this TCR beta chain was determined in a study of T-cell memory formation after mild COVID-19. General study results and limits: Clones that shrank (day 15 to 85) were balanced CD4/CD8, whereas later expanders leaned CD4+. Pre-infection memory contained some responding clones, which suggested that cross-reactive memory had joined. Mainly in CM and EM were contracting CD4+ clones; CD8+ were in EMRA.

This clonotype has ten or more counts. Its antigen remains unknown. 5'RACE with constant-segment primers built TCRalpha and TCRbeta cDNA libraries with UMIs. TCRdb reprocessed the 5' RACE reads with MiXCR, giving one entry per CDR3 protein. The sample lists 120,000 to 150,000 distinct CDR3 sequences, approximately 5.7% occurring once. Germline values: CDR1 LNHNV, CDR2 YYDKDF (reference sequence). Trimming cost V 2 bases and J 4 bases, with 6 bases left between them. The CDR3 is 12 residues long. The sequenced material came from PBMCs or a T cell subset sorted from them (not recorded which). This clonotype was obtained from an adult woman who had mild COVID-19 (a few samples of this study predate the infection). Cell type and time point are not known. The rearrangement joins TRBV15 to TRBJ2-7; D unclear. CDR3 sequence reads: CATSRMGYEQYF. The CDR3 bases are TGTGCCACCAGCAGAATGGGGTACGAGCAGTACTTC.